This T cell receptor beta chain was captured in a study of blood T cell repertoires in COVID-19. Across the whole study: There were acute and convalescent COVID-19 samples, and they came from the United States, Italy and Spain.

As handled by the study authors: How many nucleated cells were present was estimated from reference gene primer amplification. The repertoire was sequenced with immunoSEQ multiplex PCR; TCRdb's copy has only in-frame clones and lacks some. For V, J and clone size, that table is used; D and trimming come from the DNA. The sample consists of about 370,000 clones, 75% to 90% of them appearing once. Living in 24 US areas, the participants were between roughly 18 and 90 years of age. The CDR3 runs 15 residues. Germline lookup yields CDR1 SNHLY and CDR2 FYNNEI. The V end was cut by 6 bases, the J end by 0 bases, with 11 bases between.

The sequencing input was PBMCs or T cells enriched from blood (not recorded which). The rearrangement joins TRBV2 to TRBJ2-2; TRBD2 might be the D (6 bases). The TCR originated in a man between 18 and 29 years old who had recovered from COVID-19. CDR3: CASSVRRANTGELFF. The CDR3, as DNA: TGTGCCAGCAGCGTAAGGAGGGCGAACACCGGGGAGCTGTTTTTT.